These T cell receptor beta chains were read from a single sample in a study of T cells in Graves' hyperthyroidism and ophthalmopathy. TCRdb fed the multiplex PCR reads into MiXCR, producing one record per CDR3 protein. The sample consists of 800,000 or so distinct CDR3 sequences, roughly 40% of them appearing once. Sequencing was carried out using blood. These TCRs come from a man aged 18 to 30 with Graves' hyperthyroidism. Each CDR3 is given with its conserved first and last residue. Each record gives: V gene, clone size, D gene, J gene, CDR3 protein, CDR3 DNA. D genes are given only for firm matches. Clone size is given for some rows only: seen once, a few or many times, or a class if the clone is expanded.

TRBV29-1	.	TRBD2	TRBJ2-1	CSLLGTSGSISYNEQFF	TGCAGCCTCTTAGGGACTAGCGGGAGTATTTCCTACAATGAGCAGTTCTTC
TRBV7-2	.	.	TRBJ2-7	CASSPLRQEGEQYF	TGTGCCAGCAGCCCACTCCGACAGGAGGGCGAGCAGTACTTC
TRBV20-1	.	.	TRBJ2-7	CSARGLGSSYEQYF	TGCAGTGCTAGAGGTCTGGGTTCTTCCTACGAGCAGTACTTC
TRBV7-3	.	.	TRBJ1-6	CANSLREGNSPLHF	TGTGCCAACAGCTTAAGGGAAGGAAATTCACCCCTCCACTTT
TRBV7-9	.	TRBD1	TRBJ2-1	CVSSFGQGGEQFF	TGTGTCAGCAGCTTCGGACAGGGAGGCGAGCAGTTCTTC
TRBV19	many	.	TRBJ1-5	CASSITGKGSNQPQHF	TGTGCCAGTAGCATAACAGGGAAGGGAAGCAATCAGCCCCAGCATTTT
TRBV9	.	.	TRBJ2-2	CAVTGELFF	TGTGCCGTCACCGGGGAGCTGTTTTTT
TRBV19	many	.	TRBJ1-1	CASSKTVNTEAFF	TGTGCCAGTAGCAAGACGGTTAACACTGAAGCTTTCTTT
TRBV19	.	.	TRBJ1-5	CASSIDQGSNQPQHF	TGTGCCAGTAGTATAGACCAGGGTAGCAATCAGCCCCAGCATTTT
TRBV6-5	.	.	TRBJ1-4	CATSDLTGKNEKLFF	TGTGCCACTTCCGACCTCACAGGGAAGAATGAAAAACTGTTTTTT
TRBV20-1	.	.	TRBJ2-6	CSAREGIGANVLTF	TGCAGTGCTAGGGAGGGAATTGGGGCCAACGTCCTGACTTTC
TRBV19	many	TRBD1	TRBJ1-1	CASMGTVLNTEAFF	TGTGCCAGTATGGGGACAGTTTTGAACACTGAAGCTTTCTTT
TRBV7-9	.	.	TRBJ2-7	CASRRIGGEQYF	TGTGCCAGCAGGCGAATAGGGGGCGAGCAGTACTTC
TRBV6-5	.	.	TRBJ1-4	CASSSLLGGNEKLFF	TGTGCCAGCAGTTCCCTTCTGGGTGGAAATGAAAAACTGTTTTTT
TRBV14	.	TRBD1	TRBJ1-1	CASSQETGAGGVEAFF	TGTGCCAGCAGCCAAGAAACGGGGGCAGGGGGCGTTGAAGCTTTCTTT
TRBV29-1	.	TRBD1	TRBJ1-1	CSVAGDRGTEAFF	TGCAGCGTCGCTGGGGACAGGGGGACTGAAGCTTTCTTT
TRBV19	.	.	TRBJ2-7	CASSKGEGYEQYF	TGTGCCAGTAGTAAGGGAGAGGGCTACGAGCAGTACTTC
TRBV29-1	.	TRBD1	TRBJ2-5	CSVEDGDSQGLETQYF	TGCAGCGTTGAAGATGGGGACAGCCAAGGGTTGGAGACCCAGTACTTC
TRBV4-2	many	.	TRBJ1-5	CASSQVGLDQPQHF	TGTGCCAGCAGCCAAGTAGGGTTAGATCAGCCCCAGCATTTT
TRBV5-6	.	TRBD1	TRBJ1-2	CASRGTGTYGYTF	TGTGCCAGCAGAGGGACAGGGACCTATGGCTACACCTTC
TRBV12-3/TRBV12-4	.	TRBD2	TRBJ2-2	CATRRGAGELFF	TGTGCCACCCGACGGGGGGCCGGGGAGCTGTTTTTT
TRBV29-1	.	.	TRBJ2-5	CSVAGGAETQYF	TGCAGCGTTGCTGGGGGCGCGGAGACCCAGTACTTC
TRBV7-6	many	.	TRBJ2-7	CASSLAMGVGTYEQYF	TGTGCCAGCAGCTTAGCGATGGGCGTGGGGACTTACGAGCAGTACTTC
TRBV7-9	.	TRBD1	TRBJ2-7	CASSFPGQPVQYF	TGTGCCAGCAGCTTCCCGGGACAGCCGGTGCAGTACTTC
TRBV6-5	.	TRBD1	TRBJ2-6	CASSYSPGQGIGSGANVLTF	TGTGCCAGCAGTTACTCACCGGGACAGGGGATCGGGTCTGGGGCCAACGTCCTGACTTTC
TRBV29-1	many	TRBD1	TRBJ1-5	CSATGGQRYSNQPQHF	TGCAGCGCTACAGGGGGACAGAGGTATAGCAATCAGCCCCAGCATTTT
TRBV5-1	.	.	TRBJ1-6	CASSLDDGMESPLHF	TGCGCCAGCAGCTTGGATGACGGAATGGAGTCACCCCTCCACTTT
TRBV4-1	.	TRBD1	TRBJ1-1	CASSPQGADTEAFF	TGCGCCAGCAGCCCCCAGGGGGCAGACACTGAAGCTTTCTTT